Below are 18 T cell receptor beta chains sequenced from a single sample in a study of T cell responses to AZD1222 COVID-19 vaccine (dated by TCRdb to the early 2020s). This specimen's time point label, per the study, means: baseline before first vaccination. The receptor library was made with the immunoSEQ multiplex PCR assay. This immuneACCESS table, as held by TCRdb, lists in-frame sequences with V and J called but not all clones. Of the missing ones, under half trace to an unresolved V gene in checked studies; the others have no known cause. This sample comprises fewer than 75,000 clones, approximately 83% of them detected only once. The ten largest account for less than 20% of the sample. Sequences were derived from peripheral blood, sampled on day 0 of AZD1222 vaccination. These TCRs come from an adult in good health.

The CDR3 region has the DNA TGTGCCAGCAGAGGGACAGGGGGCTGGCAGCCCCAGCATTTT. It codes for CASRGTGGWQPQHF. The chain carries TRBV28 and TRBJ1-5; 12 nucleotides line up with TRBD1. The CDR3 is 14 residues long. Trimming at V came to 6 bases and at J to 7 bases, leaving 4 bases not matched to a gene. Germline-derived CDR1 and CDR2 are MDHEN and SYDVKM. Full variable domain (remainder filled in from reference TRBV28 and TRBJ1-5): DVKVTQSSRYLVKRTGEKVFLECVQDMDHENMFWYRQDPGLGLRLIYFSYDVKMKEKGDIPEGYSVSREKKERFSLILESASTNQTSMYLCASRGTGGWQPQHFGDGTRLSIL.

The chain recombines TRBV5-4 with TRBJ1-2; 10 bases align to TRBD1. J gave up 8 bases and V 4 bases, and 8 bases lay outside the gene matches. This CDR3 has 14 amino acids. Germline V gene lookup returns CDR1 SGHNT and CDR2 YYREEE (reference sequence). This chain's CDR3 is CASSHIMGQGGYTF. CDR3 sequence (DNA): TGTGCCAGCAGCCATATAATGGGACAGGGGGGCTACACCTTC.

The genes are TRBV5-1 and TRBJ2-1, with D possibly being TRBD1 (6 bases). The CDR3 is 17 residues long. The ends were cut back, 4 bases at V and 0 bases at J, with 17 bases in the middle. Germline V gene sequence: CDR1 SGHRS, CDR2 YFSETQ. CDR3 nucleotide sequence: TGCGCCAGCAGCCCCGCCTTACAGGGAATCTCCTACAATGAGCAGTTCTTC. Translated: CASSPALQGISYNEQFF.

In its sample, this clone was seen once. The chain employs TRBV12-3 or TRBV12-4 and TRBJ1-2, with 8 nucleotides matching TRBD1. V shed 7 bases, J shed 6 bases, and the junction held 7 bases outside the gene matches. The CDR3 loop spans 13 amino acids. The CDR3 sequence: CASKLDRADGYTF. The CDR3 bases are TGTGCCAGCAAACTGGACAGGGCAGATGGCTACACCTTC.

The V gene is TRBV6-4, the J gene TRBJ2-2; no definite D call. V lost 6 bases to trimming and J lost 6 bases, with 14 bases between them. The CDR3 totals 14 residues. The germline CDR1 and CDR2 sequences are MRHNA and SNTAGT. In DNA, the CDR3 is TGTGCCAGCAGCGTCTATGGTGGGGCCGGGGAGCTGTTTTTT. This encodes CASSVYGGAGELFF.

This clone was seen a few times. The V gene is TRBV9, the J gene TRBJ1-5; D is unresolved. V shed 0 bases and J shed 9 bases, with 13 bases lying between them. CDR3 length: 14 residues. The germline CDR1 and CDR2 sequences are SGDLS and YYNGEE. The CDR3 sequence is CASSVGSLSGPQHF. The CDR3 DNA reads TGTGCCAGCAGCGTAGGGTCCCTTTCCGGGCCCCAGCATTTT. The full variable domain, rest sourced from reference TRBV9 and TRBJ1-5, is DSGVTQTPKHLITATGQRVTLRCSPRSGDLSVYWYQQSLDQGLQFLIQYYNGEERAKGNILERFSAQQFPDLHSELNLSSLELGDSALYFCASSVGSLSGPQHFGDGTRLSIL.

This clone showed up just once. The chain has TRBV5-1 and TRBJ2-7, with D possibly being TRBD1 or TRBD2 (5 bases each). CDR3 size: 13 residues. V was shortened by 0 bases and J by 4 bases, with 8 bases between the two germline ends. Germline V CDR1 and CDR2: SGHRS, YFSETQ. The chain's CDR3 is CASSLGDVYEQYF. The CDR3, as DNA: TGCGCCAGCAGCTTGGGGGACGTATACGAGCAGTACTTC.

This clone was observed a single time. V gene TRBV5-1 combines with J gene TRBJ1-5; D might be TRBD1 (6 bases). Trimming pared 4 bases from V and 9 bases from J, leaving 14 bases between. CDR3 length: 13 amino acids. Germline-derived CDR1 and CDR2 are SGHRS and YFSETQ. In DNA, the CDR3 is TGCGCCAGCAGCGAAACAGGGCCGCGGCCCCAGCATTTT. It yields the protein CASSETGPRPQHF.

The genes are TRBV6-6 and TRBJ1-2; D may be TRBD1 (5 bases). Germline V gene sequence: CDR1 MNHNY, CDR2 SVGAGI (reference sequence). Trimming stripped 7 bases from V and 6 bases from J, with 24 bases between. This CDR3 has 16 residues. The CDR3 spells CASIQGEPLSIHGYTF. The CDR3 nucleotides read TGTGCCAGCATCCAGGGTGAACCCCTCTCGATCCATGGCTACACCTTC.

The chain is built from TRBV12-5 and TRBJ1-1; TRBD1 aligns across 9 bases. V gave up 1 base and J gave up 5 bases; unmatched junction bases: 5. Germline loops: CDR1 LGHNT, CDR2 FRNRAP. The CDR3 has 15 residues. The CDR3 loop reads CASGLARDRVTEAFF. The CDR3 DNA reads as TGTGCTAGTGGTTTGGCCCGGGACAGGGTTACTGAAGCTTTCTTT.

The chain links TRBV7-2 to TRBJ2-5; a possible D gene is TRBD1 (5 bases). The CDR3 extends over 15 amino acids. V lost 2 bases and J 2 bases, leaving 12 bases between the germline ends. Looked up from germline, CDR1 is SGHTA and CDR2 is FQGNSA. The CDR3 sequence: CASSLPRQQQETQYF. CDR3 DNA: TGTGCCAGCAGCTTACCGAGACAGCAACAAGAGACCCAGTACTTC.

The V gene is TRBV28, the J gene TRBJ1-2; maybe TRBD1 (5 bases). This CDR3 is 13 amino acids long. Trimming took 8 bases from V and 3 from J, leaving 13 bases between them. Germline CDR1 is MDHEN and CDR2 is SYDVKM. The CDR3 DNA follows: TGTGCCAGCTCCGGGGGATGGGACTATGGCTACACCTTC. It is translated as CASSGGWDYGYTF.

V usage is TRBV2 and J usage is TRBJ1-5; D possibly corresponds to TRBD1 (5 bases). The V and J ends lost 5 bases and 4 bases respectively, with 9 bases between them. Per germline, CDR1 SNHLY and CDR2 FYNNEI. This CDR3 contains 13 residues. The CDR3 DNA sequence: TGTGCCAGCAGTCTCAGACAGAATCAGCCCCAGCATTTT. Encoded protein: CASSLRQNQPQHF.

The chain combines TRBV19 with TRBJ2-2; possible D gene TRBD1, 5 bases. The germline gives CDR1 LNHDA, CDR2 SQIVND (reference sequence). V lost 7 bases and J 7 bases, leaving 16 bases between the germline ends. The CDR3 consists of 14 residues. The CDR3 loop is CASTTQGTDGELFF. In DNA form, the CDR3 reads TGTGCCAGTACAACCCAGGGTACGGACGGGGAGCTGTTTTTT.

The table lists this clone with a count of one. V usage is TRBV5-4 and J usage is TRBJ1-3; possible D gene TRBD1, 5 bases. V lost 0 bases and J 0 bases, leaving 7 bases between the germline ends. Per germline, CDR1 SGHNT and CDR2 YYREEE (reference sequence). This CDR3 has 15 amino acids. For the CDR3, the DNA is TGTGCCAGCAGCTTGGTCGGGGCCTCTGGAAACACCATATATTTT. The encoded protein is CASSLVGASGNTIYF.

This rearrangement joins TRBV6-6 to TRBJ2-2, with 10 positions matching TRBD1. The CDR3 loop spans 16 amino acids. Looked up from germline, CDR1 is MNHNY and CDR2 is SVGAGI (reference sequence). The V and J ends lost 5 bases and 6 bases, in that order; junction bases with no gene match: 9. The CDR3 bases are TGTGCCAGCAGTGCGACAGGGGGCTCCTTCTCCGGGGAGCTGTTTTTT. This gives the protein CASSATGGSFSGELFF.

V usage is TRBV7-3 and J usage is TRBJ2-3; D possibly corresponds to TRBD2 (6 bases). Trimming shortened V by 5 bases and J by 0 bases, and 15 bases separated the two germline ends. There are 16 residues in the CDR3. Germline V gene lookup returns CDR1 SGHTA and CDR2 FQGTGA. CDR3 DNA: TGTGCCAGCAGCCCAACGCGGGACTCAAGCACAGATACGCAGTATTTT. It translates to CASSPTRDSSTDTQYF.

In its sample, this clone was seen a few times. The chain uses TRBV19 and TRBJ1-3, with TRBD1 matching 7 bases. V lost 5 bases and J lost 4; bases outside the gene matches: 14. Germline loops: CDR1 LNHDA, CDR2 SQIVND (reference sequence). The CDR3 is made up of 17 amino acids. The chain's CDR3 is CASSDWDSGFPGNTIYF. The CDR3 DNA reads as TGTGCCAGTAGTGATTGGGACAGCGGATTCCCCGGAAACACCATATATTTT.